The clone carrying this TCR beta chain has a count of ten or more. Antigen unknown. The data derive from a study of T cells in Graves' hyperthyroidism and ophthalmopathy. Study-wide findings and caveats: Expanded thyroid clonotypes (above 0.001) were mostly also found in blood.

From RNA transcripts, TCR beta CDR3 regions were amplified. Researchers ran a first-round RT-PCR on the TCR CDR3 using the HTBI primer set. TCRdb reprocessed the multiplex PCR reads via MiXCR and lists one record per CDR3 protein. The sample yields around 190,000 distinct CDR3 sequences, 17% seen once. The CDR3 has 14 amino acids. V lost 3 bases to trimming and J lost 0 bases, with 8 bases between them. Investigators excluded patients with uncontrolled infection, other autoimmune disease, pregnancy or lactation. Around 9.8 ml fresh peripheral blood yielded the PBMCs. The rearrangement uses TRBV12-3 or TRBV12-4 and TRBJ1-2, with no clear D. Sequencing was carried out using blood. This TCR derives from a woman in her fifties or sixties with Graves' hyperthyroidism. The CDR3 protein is CASSFGRTNYGYTF. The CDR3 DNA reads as TGTGCCAGCAGTTTCGGCAGAACTAACTATGGCTACACCTTC.